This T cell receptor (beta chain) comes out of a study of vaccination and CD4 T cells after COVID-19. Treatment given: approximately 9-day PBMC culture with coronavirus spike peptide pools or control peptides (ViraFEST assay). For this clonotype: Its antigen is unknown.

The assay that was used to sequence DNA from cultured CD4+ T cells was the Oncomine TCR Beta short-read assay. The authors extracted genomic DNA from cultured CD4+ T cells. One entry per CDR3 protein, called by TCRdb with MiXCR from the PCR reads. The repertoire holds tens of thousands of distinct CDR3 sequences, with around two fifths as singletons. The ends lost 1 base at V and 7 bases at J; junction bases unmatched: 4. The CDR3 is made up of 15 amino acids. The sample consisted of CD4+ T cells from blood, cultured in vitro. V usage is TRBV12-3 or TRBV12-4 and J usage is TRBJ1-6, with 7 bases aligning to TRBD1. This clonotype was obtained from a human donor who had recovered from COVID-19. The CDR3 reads CASSLGGTVNSPLHF. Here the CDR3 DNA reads TGTGCCAGCAGTTTAGGGGGGACAGTCAATTCACCCCTCCACTTT.